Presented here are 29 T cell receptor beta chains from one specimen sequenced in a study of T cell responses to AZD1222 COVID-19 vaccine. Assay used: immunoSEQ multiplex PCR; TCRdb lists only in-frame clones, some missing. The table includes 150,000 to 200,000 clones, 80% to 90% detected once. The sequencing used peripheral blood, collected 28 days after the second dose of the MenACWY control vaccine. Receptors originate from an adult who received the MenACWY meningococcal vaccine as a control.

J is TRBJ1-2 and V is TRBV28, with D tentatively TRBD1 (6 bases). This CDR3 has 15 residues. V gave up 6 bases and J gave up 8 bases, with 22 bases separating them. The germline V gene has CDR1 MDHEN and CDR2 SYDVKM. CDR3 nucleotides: TGTGCCAGCAGCCCCCCGGACAGTTGGGTTGAAGGCTACACCTTC. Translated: CASSPPDSWVEGYTF.

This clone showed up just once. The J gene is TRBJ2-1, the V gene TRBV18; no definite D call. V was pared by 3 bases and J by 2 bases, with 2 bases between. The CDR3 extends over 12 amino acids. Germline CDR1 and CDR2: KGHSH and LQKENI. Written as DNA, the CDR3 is TGTGCCAGCTCACCTCCCTACAATGAGCAGTTCTTC. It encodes CASSPPYNEQFF.

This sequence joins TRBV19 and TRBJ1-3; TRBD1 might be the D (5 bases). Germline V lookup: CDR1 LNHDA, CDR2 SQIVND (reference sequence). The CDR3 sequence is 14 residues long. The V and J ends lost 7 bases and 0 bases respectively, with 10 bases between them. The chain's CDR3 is CASNRQISGNTIYF. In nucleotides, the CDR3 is TGTGCCAGTAATCGACAGATCTCTGGAAACACCATATATTTT.

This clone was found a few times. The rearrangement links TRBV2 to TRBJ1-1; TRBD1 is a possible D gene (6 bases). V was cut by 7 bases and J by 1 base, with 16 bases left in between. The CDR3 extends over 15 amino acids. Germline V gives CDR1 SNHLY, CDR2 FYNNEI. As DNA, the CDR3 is TGTGCCAGCACCCAAGGGGGGGCCGGGAACACTGAAGCTTTCTTT. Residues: CASTQGGAGNTEAFF. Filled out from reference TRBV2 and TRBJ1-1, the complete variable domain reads EPEVTQTPSHQVTQMGQEVILRCVPISNHLYFYWYRQILGQKVEFLVSFYNNEISEKSEIFDDQFSVERPDGSNFTLKIRSTKLEDSAMYFCASTQGGAGNTEAFFGQGTRLTVV.

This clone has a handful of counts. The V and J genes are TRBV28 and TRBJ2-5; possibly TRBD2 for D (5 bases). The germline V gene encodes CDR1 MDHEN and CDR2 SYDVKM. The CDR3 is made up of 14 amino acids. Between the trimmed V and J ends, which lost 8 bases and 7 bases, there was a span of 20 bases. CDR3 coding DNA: TGTGCCAGCGGCCCCCCCGGACTTCGAGGGACCCAGTACTTC. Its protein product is CASGPPGLRGTQYF.

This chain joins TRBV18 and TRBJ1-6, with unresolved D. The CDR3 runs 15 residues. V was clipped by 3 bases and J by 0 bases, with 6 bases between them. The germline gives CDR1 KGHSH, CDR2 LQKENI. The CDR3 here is CASSPGISYNSPLHF. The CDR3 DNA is TGTGCCAGCTCACCGGGGATCTCCTATAATTCACCCCTCCACTTT.

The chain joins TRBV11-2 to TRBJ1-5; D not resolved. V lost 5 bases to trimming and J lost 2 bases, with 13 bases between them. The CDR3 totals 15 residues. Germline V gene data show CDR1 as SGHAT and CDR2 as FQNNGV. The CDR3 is CASSPTVYGNQPQHF. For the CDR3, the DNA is TGTGCCAGCAGCCCAACAGTATACGGCAATCAGCCCCAGCATTTT. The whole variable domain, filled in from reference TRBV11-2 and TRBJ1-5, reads EAGVAQSPRYKIIEKRQSVAFWCNPISGHATLYWYQQILGQGPKLLIQFQNNGVVDDSQLPKDRFSAERLKGVDSTLKIQPAKLEDSAVYLCASSPTVYGNQPQHFGDGTRLSIL.

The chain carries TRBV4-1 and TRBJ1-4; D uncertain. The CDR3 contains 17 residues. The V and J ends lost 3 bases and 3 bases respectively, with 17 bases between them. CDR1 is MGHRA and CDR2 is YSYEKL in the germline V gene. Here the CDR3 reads CASSHITFGVSNEKLFF. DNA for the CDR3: TGCGCCAGCAGCCACATCACTTTTGGGGTCTCTAATGAAAAACTGTTTTTT.

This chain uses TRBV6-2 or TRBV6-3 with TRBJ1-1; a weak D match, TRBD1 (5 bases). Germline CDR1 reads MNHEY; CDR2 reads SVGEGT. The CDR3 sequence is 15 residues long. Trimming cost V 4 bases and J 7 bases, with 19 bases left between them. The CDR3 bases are TGTGCCAGCAGTTCCGGGACTGTTGGGAGAAGTGAAGCTTTCTTT. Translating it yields CASSSGTVGRSEAFF.

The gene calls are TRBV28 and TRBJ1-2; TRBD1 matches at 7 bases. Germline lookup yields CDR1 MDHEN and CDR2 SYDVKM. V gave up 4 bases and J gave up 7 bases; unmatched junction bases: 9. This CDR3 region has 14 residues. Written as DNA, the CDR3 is TGTGCCAGCAGTTCCATCCGGTACAGGGGTGGCTACACCTTC. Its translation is CASSSIRYRGGYTF.

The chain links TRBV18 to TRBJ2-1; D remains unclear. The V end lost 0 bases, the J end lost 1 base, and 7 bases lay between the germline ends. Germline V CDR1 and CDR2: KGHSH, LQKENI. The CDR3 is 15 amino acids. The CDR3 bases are TGTGCCAGCTCACCACCCCAGACTTCCTACAATGAGCAGTTCTTC. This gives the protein CASSPPQTSYNEQFF.

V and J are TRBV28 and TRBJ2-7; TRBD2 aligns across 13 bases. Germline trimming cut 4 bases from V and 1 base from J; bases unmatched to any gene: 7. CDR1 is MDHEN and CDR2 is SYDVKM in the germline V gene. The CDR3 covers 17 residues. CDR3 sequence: CASSSPWTSGRSYEQYF. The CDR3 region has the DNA TGTGCCAGCAGTTCTCCATGGACTAGCGGGAGATCCTACGAGCAGTACTTC.

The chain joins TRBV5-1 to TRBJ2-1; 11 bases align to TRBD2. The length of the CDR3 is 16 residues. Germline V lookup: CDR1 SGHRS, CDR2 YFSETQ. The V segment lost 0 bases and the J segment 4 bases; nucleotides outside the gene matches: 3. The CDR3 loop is CASSLGGTSGYNEQFF. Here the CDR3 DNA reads TGCGCCAGCAGCTTGGGAGGGACTAGCGGTTACAATGAGCAGTTCTTC. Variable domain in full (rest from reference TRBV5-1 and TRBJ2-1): KAGVTQTPRYLIKTRGQQVTLSCSPISGHRSVSWYQQTPGQGLQFLFEYFSETQRNKGNFPGRFSGRQFSNSRSEMNVSTLELGDSALYLCASSLGGTSGYNEQFFGPGTRLTVL.

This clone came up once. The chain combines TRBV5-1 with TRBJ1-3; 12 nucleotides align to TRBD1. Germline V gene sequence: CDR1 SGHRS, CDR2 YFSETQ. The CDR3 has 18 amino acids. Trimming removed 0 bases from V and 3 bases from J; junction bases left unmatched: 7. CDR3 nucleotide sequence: TGCGCCAGCAGCTTGGGATCGGGACAGGGGGCCATTGGAAACACCATATATTTT. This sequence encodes CASSLGSGQGAIGNTIYF.

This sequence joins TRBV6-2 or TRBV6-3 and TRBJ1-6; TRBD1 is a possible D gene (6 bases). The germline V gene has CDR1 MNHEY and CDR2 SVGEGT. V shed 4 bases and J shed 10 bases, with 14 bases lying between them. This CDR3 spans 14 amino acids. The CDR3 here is CASSSNYRVSPLHF. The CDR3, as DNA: TGTGCCAGCAGTTCCAATTACAGGGTGTCACCCCTCCACTTT.

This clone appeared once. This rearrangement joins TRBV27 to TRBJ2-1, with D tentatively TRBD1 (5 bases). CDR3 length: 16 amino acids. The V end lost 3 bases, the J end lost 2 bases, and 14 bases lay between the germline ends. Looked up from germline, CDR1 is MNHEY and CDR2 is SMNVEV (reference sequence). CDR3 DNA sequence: TGTGCCAGCAGTTTGTCCCACAGGCAACCCTACAATGAGCAGTTCTTC. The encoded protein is CASSLSHRQPYNEQFF.

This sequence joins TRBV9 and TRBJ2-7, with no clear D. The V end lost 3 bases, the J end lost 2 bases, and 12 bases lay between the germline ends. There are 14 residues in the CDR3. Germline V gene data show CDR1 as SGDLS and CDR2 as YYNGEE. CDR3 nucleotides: TGTGCCAGCAGCGCTGGACCCAAGCCCTACGAGCAGTACTTC. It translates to CASSAGPKPYEQYF.

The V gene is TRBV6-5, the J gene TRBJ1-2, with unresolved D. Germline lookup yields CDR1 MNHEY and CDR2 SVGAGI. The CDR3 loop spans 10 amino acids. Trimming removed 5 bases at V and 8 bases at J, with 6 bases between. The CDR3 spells CASSRMGYTF. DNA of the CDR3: TGTGCCAGCAGTCGTATGGGCTACACCTTC.

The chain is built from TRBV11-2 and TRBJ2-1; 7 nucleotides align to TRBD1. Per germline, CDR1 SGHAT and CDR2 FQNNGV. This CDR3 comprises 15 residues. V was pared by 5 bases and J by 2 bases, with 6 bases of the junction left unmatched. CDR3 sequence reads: CASSQTGTAYNEQFF. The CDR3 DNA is TGTGCCAGCAGCCAGACCGGGACAGCCTACAATGAGCAGTTCTTC.

CDR3 amino acids: CASSFPSQASRNSPLHF. Written as DNA, the CDR3 is TGTGCCAGCAGTTTCCCATCACAGGCCAGCCGAAATTCACCCCTCCACTTT. The chain carries TRBV6-2 or TRBV6-3 and TRBJ1-6, with TRBD1 as a possible D gene (5 bases). V was trimmed by 4 bases and J by 7 bases, leaving 20 bases between them. The CDR3 loop spans 17 amino acids. Germline lookup yields CDR1 MNHEY and CDR2 SVGEGT.

The CDR3 coding sequence is TGTGCCAGCTCACCACCGTCAGGACAGAATGGCTACACCTTC. This gives the protein CASSPPSGQNGYTF. This chain joins TRBV18 and TRBJ1-2, with TRBD1 as a possible D gene (6 bases). The CDR3 sequence is 14 residues long. Germline CDR1 is KGHSH and CDR2 is LQKENI. Trimming stripped 0 bases from V and 6 bases from J, with 11 bases between.

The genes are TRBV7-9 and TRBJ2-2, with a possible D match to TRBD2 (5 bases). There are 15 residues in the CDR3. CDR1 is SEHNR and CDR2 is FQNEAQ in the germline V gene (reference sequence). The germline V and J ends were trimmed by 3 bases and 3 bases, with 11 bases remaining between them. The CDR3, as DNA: TGTGCCAGCAGCTTTAGTGGGAGAGACACCGGGGAGCTGTTTTTT. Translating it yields CASSFSGRDTGELFF.

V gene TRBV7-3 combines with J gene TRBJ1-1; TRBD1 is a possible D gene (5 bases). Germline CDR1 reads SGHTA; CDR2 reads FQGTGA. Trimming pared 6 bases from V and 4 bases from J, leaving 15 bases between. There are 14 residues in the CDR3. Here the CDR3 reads CASSSTGGSTEAFF. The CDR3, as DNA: TGTGCCAGCAGTTCCACCGGGGGAAGCACTGAAGCTTTCTTT.

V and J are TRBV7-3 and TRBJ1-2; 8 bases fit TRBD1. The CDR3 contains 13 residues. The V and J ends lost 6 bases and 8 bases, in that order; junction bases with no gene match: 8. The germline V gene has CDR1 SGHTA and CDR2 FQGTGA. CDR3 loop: CASSQTGGRGYTF. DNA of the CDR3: TGTGCCAGCAGTCAAACAGGGGGTAGAGGCTACACCTTC.

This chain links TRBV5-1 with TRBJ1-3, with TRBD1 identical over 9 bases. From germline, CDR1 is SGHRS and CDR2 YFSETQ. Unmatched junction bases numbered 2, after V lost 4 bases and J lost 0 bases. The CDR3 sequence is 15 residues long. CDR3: CASSQDRGSGNTIYF. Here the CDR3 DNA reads TGCGCCAGCAGCCAGGACAGGGGCTCTGGAAACACCATATATTTT.

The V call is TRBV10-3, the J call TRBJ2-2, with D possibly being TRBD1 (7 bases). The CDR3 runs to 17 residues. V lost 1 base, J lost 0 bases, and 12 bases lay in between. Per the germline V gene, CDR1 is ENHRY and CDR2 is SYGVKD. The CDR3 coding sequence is TGTGCCATCAGTGAGTTAGCGGACAGGCCGAACACCGGGGAGCTGTTTTTT. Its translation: CAISELADRPNTGELFF.

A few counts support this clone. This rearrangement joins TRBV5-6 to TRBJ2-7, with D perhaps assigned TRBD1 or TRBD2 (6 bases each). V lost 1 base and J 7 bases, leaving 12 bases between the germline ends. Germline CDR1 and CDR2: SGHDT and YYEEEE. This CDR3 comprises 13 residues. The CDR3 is CASSLTGRWEQYF. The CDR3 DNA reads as TGTGCCAGCAGCTTGACAGGGAGGTGGGAGCAGTACTTC.

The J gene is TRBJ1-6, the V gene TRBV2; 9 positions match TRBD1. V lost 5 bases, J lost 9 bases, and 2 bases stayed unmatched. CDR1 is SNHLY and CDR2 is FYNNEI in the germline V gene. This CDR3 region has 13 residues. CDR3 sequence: CASSRTGVSPLHF. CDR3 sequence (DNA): TGTGCCAGCAGTCGGACAGGGGTTTCACCCCTCCACTTT.

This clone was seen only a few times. In nucleotides, the CDR3 is TGCGCCAGCAGCTTTTCCCCTTGGACTGAAGCTTTCTTT. This codes for CASSFSPWTEAFF. The chain uses TRBV5-1 and TRBJ1-1; no clear D. This CDR3 has 13 amino acids. The germline V gene has CDR1 SGHRS and CDR2 YFSETQ. V dropped 2 bases and J dropped 5 bases, with 10 bases sitting between them.